Here is one T cell receptor (beta chain) with its context. Its specificity is not known. This sample is drawn from a study of lymphopenia after photon versus proton radiotherapy. Whole-study findings and limits: Relative stability marked proton patients; photon patients lost diversity and naive cells. A bigger post-nadir fall in TCR diversity correlated inversely with survival time in deceased patients.

Data came from immunoSEQ multiplex PCR; TCRdb stores just in-frame clones and leaves some out. This sample carries roughly 65,000 clones, roughly 88% of them seen once, and the ten largest clones take 2.9%. The CDR3 loop spans 14 amino acids. Germline V gene lookup returns CDR1 SGHTA and CDR2 FQGNSA. J lost 4 bases, V lost 1 base, and 3 bases had no gene match. The sequencing here drew on peripheral blood, taken from a patient treated with photon-based radiotherapy. This rearrangement joins TRBV7-2 to TRBJ1-2; the match to TRBD1 covers 7 bases. The clonotype comes from a woman between 65 and 79 years old with pancreatic cancer. The CDR3 loop is CASSLDRGLYGYTF. The CDR3 DNA sequence: TGTGCCAGCAGCTTAGACAGGGGCCTCTATGGCTACACCTTC.